This T cell receptor beta chain was obtained from a study of cytomegalovirus exposure and HLA in healthy donors. The CDR3 contains 16 residues. Per the germline V gene, CDR1 is SGDLS and CDR2 is YYNGEE. J lost 1 base, V lost 3 bases, and 6 bases had no gene match. The study's findings and limits: Later analysis identified 16,951 TCR beta sequences associated with HLA alleles, using a false discovery rate threshold of 0.05. Later examination showed HLA-associated TCR beta chains had greater clonal expansion than equally common others. Specificity of a few CMV-associated chains for CMV antigens was verified in vitro. Earlier findings revealed that most TCR beta V segments proved productive either about 87% or about 30% of the time.

With 60 Vbeta and 13 Jbeta primers, the PCR was carried out. TCRdb's table, derived via immunoSEQ multiplex PCR, lists solely in-frame clones and lacks some. There are 200,000 to 250,000 clones in the sample; around 86% occur only once, and about 2.6% lies in the top ten. In regard to this clone: The target antigen is unknown.

Sequences were obtained from PBMCs. The clonotype comes from a woman between 40 and 55 years old in good health and CMV-seronegative. The rearrangement uses TRBV9 and TRBJ1-2; 10 bases align to TRBD1. The CDR3 region has the DNA TGTGCCAGCAGCGCTCGGACAGGGGGAAATAACTATGGCTACACCTTC. Translating it yields CASSARTGGNNYGYTF.